This T cell receptor beta chain was profiled in a study of T-cell reconstitution after alpha-beta-depleted transplantation in children. As to this clonotype: A junction end diverges from the germline sequence, so it may reflect a read error.

TCRbeta library preparation incorporated unique molecular identifiers. One entry per CDR3 protein results from TCRdb running MiXCR on the PCR reads. The data contain about 610,000 distinct CDR3 sequences, roughly 10% of them singletons. CDR1 is SGHTA, CDR2 FQGTGA, per germline. There are 14 residues in the CDR3. The rearrangement joins TRBV7-3 to TRBJ2-3, with unresolved D. The input for sequencing was PBMCs from the stem cell graft donor, taken from the stem cell graft. The receptor comes from a human donor who donated a stem cell graft to a child with acute myeloid leukemia. The CDR3: CASGIGRLTDAQYF. The CDR3 DNA is TGTGCCAGTGGGATTGGACGACTCACAGATGCGCAGTATTTT.